These 17 T cell receptor beta chains came from one sample sequenced in a study of identical twins. TCRdb itself ran the 5' RACE reads through MiXCR, one entry per CDR3 protein. The profile shows approximately 220,000 distinct CDR3 sequences, 7.5% of them singletons. The data were also submitted as part of a second study, on yellow fever vaccine responses in identical twins.

The sample consisted of memory (CD45RO+) T cells sorted from blood. These receptors were collected from a woman younger than 30 in good health.

This clonotype was seen more than once but under ten times. V and J are TRBV27 and TRBJ2-6; D gene unclear. The CDR3 has 16 amino acids. V lost 10 bases and J 0 bases, leaving 16 bases between the germline ends. Germline CDR1 and CDR2: MNHEY and SMNVEV (reference sequence). The CDR3 nucleotides are TGTGCCATACCCCCCTACCGGTCCTCTGGGGCCAACGTCCTGACTTTC. Encoded protein: CAIPPYRSSGANVLTF.

This clonotype has more than one count but fewer than ten. This rearrangement joins TRBV29-1 to TRBJ2-4, with TRBD1 identical over 9 bases. The germline gives CDR1 SQVTM, CDR2 ANQGSEA. V lost 7 bases, J lost 6 bases, and 10 bases stayed unmatched. The CDR3 spans 14 residues. As DNA, the CDR3 is TGCAGCGCTTCGGACAGGGGAGGGGGAAACATTCAGTACTTC. Its translation is CSASDRGGGNIQYF.

In its sample, this clonotype was seen a few times. This chain links TRBV2 with TRBJ2-7, with TRBD2 matching 11 bases. The CDR3 length is 14 residues. Germline CDR1 reads SNHLY; CDR2 reads FYNNEI. Unmatched junction bases numbered 0, after V lost 4 bases and J lost 1 base. CDR3 sequence reads: CASSASGGSYEQYF. The CDR3 nucleotides are TGTGCCAGCAGTGCTAGCGGGGGGTCCTACGAGCAGTACTTC.

The chain carries TRBV2 and TRBJ1-1, with 8 positions matching TRBD1. Germline CDR1 and CDR2: SNHLY and FYNNEI. J gave up 4 bases and V 2 bases, and 15 bases lay outside the gene matches. The CDR3 consists of 18 residues. In DNA, the CDR3 is TGTGCCAGCAGTGAACCGCGAGGGACAGGAAAGAGTAGCACTGAAGCTTTCTTT. Translated, it gives CASSEPRGTGKSSTEAFF.

There are many counts of this clonotype. This chain uses TRBV28 with TRBJ2-2; a possible D gene is TRBD2 (5 bases). The CDR3 runs 15 residues. CDR1 is MDHEN and CDR2 is SYDVKM in the germline V gene. Between the trimmed V and J ends, which lost 6 bases and 4 bases, there was a span of 15 bases. DNA for the CDR3: TGTGCCAGCAGACGACCGGTCGGGGTCACCGGGGAGCTGTTTTTT. Amino acids: CASRRPVGVTGELFF.

The V gene is TRBV3-1, the J gene TRBJ2-5, with 10 bases fitting TRBD1. The germline CDR1 and CDR2 sequences are LGHDT and YNNKEL (reference sequence). V lost 5 bases, J lost 5 bases, and 11 bases stayed unmatched. CDR3 length: 16 amino acids. As DNA, the CDR3 is TGTGCCAGCAGCTCTGCTCGACAGGGGGCATGGGAGACCCAGTACTTC. It is translated as CASSSARQGAWETQYF.

This clonotype was picked up many times. The rearrangement links TRBV4-3 to TRBJ2-3; D not certain. V was trimmed by 4 bases and J by 0 bases, leaving 20 bases between them. This CDR3 has 18 residues. Germline values: CDR1 LGHNA, CDR2 YSLEER. CDR3 sequence reads: CASSRHLNSLPSTDTQYF. The CDR3 bases are TGCGCCAGCAGCCGTCACCTGAACAGTCTTCCCAGCACAGATACGCAGTATTTT.

The chain couples TRBV7-3 to TRBJ2-7; a weak D match, TRBD1 (5 bases). Trimming removed 3 bases at V and 7 bases at J, with 16 bases between. The V gene's germline CDR1 is SGHTA and CDR2 FQGTGA. The CDR3 contains 14 residues. The CDR3, as DNA: TGTGCCAGCAGCTTGGCAGGAGCAAGGGGAGAGCAGTACTTC. Protein: CASSLAGARGEQYF.

This clonotype has just a few counts. The chain links TRBV5-1 to TRBJ1-3; D not certain. Germline CDR1 SGHRS, CDR2 YFSETQ. The CDR3 has 14 residues. The V gene lost 7 bases and the J gene lost 0 bases, with 11 bases spanning the gap. The CDR3 DNA follows: TGCGCCAGCCGGGAATCCGGCTCTGGAAACACCATATATTTT. This encodes CASRESGSGNTIYF. Using reference TRBV5-1 and TRBJ1-3 for the parts outside the CDR3, the full variable domain is KAGVTQTPRYLIKTRGQQVTLSCSPISGHRSVSWYQQTPGQGLQFLFEYFSETQRNKGNFPGRFSGRQFSNSRSEMNVSTLELGDSALYLCASRESGSGNTIYFGEGSWLTVV.

This clonotype was picked up a small number of times. J is TRBJ1-2 and V is TRBV5-1; D is unresolved. This CDR3 contains 14 residues. V was shortened by 0 bases and J by 2 bases, with 8 bases between the two germline ends. Germline lookup yields CDR1 SGHRS and CDR2 YFSETQ. In nucleotides, the CDR3 is TGCGCCAGCAGCTTGGGTCCCGGGAACTATGGCTACACCTTC. Translating gives CASSLGPGNYGYTF.

This clonotype was recorded many times. The chain has TRBV7-2 and TRBJ1-2; 10 bases line up with TRBD1. J gave up 6 bases and V 1 base, and 11 bases lay outside the gene matches. The germline CDR1 and CDR2 sequences are SGHTA and FQGNSA. The CDR3 spans 17 residues. Written as DNA, the CDR3 is TGTGCCAGCAGCTTAGGGTCTCTGGGACAGGGGTCCCATGGCTACACCTTC. Translating gives CASSLGSLGQGSHGYTF.

The chain employs TRBV2 and TRBJ2-7; 8 bases align to TRBD1. V lost 4 bases and J lost 2; bases outside the gene matches: 13. This CDR3 comprises 17 residues. Germline values: CDR1 SNHLY, CDR2 FYNNEI. This CDR3 reads CASSVARGPISTYEQYF. CDR3 sequence (DNA): TGTGCCAGCAGTGTGGCCAGGGGGCCTATTTCTACCTACGAGCAGTACTTC.

The chain joins TRBV20-1 to TRBJ2-6; D might be TRBD1 (6 bases). From germline, CDR1 is DFQATT and CDR2 SNEGSKA (reference sequence). Trimming shortened V by 3 bases and J by 4 bases, and 13 bases separated the two germline ends. CDR3 length: 15 residues. CDR3 sequence: CSASLQGTGANVLTF. The CDR3, as DNA: TGCAGTGCTAGCCTACAGGGAACCGGGGCCAACGTCCTGACTTTC.

This clonotype showed up many times. The chain has TRBV29-1 and TRBJ2-3; no firm D call. Germline V lookup: CDR1 SQVTM, CDR2 ANQGSEA. V shed 2 bases and J shed 2 bases, with 5 bases lying between them. This CDR3 contains 12 residues. The CDR3 DNA reads TGCAGCGTTGAACCCCACACAGATACGCAGTATTTT. It specifies CSVEPHTDTQYF.

This clonotype was recorded many times. The chain has TRBV4-2 and TRBJ2-2; 10 bases map to TRBD2. Trimming removed 0 bases from V and 3 bases from J; junction bases left unmatched: 4. CDR3 length equals 17 residues. CDR1 and CDR2 (germline): LGHNA, YNFKEQ. The CDR3 protein is CASSQELAGSDTGELFF. As DNA, the CDR3 is TGTGCCAGCAGCCAAGAACTAGCGGGGTCCGACACCGGGGAGCTGTTTTTT.

This clonotype was recorded many times. J is TRBJ2-5 and V is TRBV29-1; D might be TRBD2 (5 bases). The CDR3 covers 11 residues. Between the trimmed V and J ends, which lost 7 bases and 5 bases, there was a span of 11 bases. Per germline, CDR1 SQVTM and CDR2 ANQGSEA. The CDR3 nucleotides are TGCAGCGCCGGTTCGGGGGAGACCCAGTACTTC. Its translation is CSAGSGETQYF.

This clonotype was counted at least ten times. This chain links TRBV6-5 with TRBJ2-3; D may match TRBD1 or TRBD2 (5 bases each). Germline lookup yields CDR1 MNHEY and CDR2 SVGAGI. The V end lost 4 bases, the J end lost 4 bases, and 15 bases lay between the germline ends. CDR3 length: 15 residues. Written as DNA, the CDR3 is TGTGCCAGCAGTTTGGGGGTGGATGGGCCAGATACGCAGTATTTT. It specifies CASSLGVDGPDTQYF.